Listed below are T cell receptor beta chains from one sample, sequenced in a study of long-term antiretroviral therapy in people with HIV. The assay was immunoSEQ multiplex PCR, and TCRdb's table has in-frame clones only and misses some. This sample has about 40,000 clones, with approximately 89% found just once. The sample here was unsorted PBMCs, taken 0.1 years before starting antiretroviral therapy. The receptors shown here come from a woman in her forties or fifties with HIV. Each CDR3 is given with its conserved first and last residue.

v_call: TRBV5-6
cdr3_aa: CASSLTDRELGTEAFF

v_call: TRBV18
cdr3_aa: CASSPPAGGRNEQFF

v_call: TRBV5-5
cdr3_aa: CASSLGSGSIEETQYF

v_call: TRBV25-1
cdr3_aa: CASSASLGGGLGNTIYF

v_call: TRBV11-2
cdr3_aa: CASSSQGWGTGELFF

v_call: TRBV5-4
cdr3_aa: CASSLDRGTGSQAQHF

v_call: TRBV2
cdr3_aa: CASSEVASTQTYF

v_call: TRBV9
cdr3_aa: CASSAGTGREQYF

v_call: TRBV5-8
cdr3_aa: CASSFGRDRAYEQYF

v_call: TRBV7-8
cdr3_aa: CASSRFRDRAYEQYF

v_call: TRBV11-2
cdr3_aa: CASSLETTRSSYEQYF

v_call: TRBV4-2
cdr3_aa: CASSQQGGYEQYF

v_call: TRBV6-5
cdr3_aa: CASSPTGTGSYEQYF

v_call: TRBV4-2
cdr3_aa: CASSQAGLEAYEQYF

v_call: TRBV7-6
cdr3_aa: CASSLGRAEQETQYF

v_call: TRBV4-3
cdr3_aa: CASSQDSDGTSGGAVQETQYF

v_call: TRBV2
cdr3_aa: CASMGAGGGNQPQHF

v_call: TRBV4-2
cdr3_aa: CASSQVVASYDYGYTF

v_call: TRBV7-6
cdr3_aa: CASSLDSGSGSPLHF

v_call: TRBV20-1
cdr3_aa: CSVPRNTEAFF

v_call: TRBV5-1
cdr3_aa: CASSSGTTGELFF

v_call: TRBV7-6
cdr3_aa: CASSSSGVQETQYF

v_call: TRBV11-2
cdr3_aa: CASRRQGAYEQYF

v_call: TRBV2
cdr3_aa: CASSASLTSYEQYF

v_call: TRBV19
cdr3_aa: CASNREGSPLHF

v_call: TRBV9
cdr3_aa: CASSPRGTHNEQFF

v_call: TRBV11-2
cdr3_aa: CASSSGTLPYNEQFF

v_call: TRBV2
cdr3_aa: CASSEPWDTEAFF

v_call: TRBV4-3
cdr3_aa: CASSLNPPGTDNSPLHF

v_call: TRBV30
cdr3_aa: CAWSNSNQPQHF

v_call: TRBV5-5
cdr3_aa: CASSLGDRDLGYQPQHF

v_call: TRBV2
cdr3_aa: CASSEERAGTQYF

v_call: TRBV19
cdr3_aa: CASSNLQGFDYNSPLHF

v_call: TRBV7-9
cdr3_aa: CASSLSAAYEQYF

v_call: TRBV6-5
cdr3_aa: CASSAYTGSRGAFF

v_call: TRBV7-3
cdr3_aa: CASSPSAGFDSPLHF

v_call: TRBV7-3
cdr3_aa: CASGKGGPSTDTQYF

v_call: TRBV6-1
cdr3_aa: CASSDPMSSYNSPLHF

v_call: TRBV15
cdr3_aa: CATSRDGGSYGYTF

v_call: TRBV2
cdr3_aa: CAIRGPNQPQHF

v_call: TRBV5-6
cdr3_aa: CASSFQAGGPAETQYF

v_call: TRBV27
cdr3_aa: CASSSYRRGLNSPLHF